One sample yielded the 12 T cell receptor beta chains listed below, sequenced in a study of pediatric ulcerative colitis. During colonoscopy, one to two rectal pinch biopsies were collected. Sequencing used immunoSEQ multiplex PCR; TCRdb keeps in-frame clones, though not all of them. The table has more than 35,000 clones, roughly 72% seen once. Sequencing was carried out using gut tissue. Receptors were obtained from a boy aged 5-17 years with moderate ulcerative colitis.

V gene TRBV4-3 combines with J gene TRBJ2-1; either TRBD1 or TRBD2 may supply D (7 bases each). Germline CDR1 LGHNA, CDR2 YSLEER. V shed 3 bases and J shed 9 bases, with 12 bases lying between them. The CDR3 spans 13 residues. The CDR3 is CASSQGRGGEQFF. In nucleotides, the CDR3 is TGCGCCAGCAGCCAGGGCAGGGGGGGTGAGCAGTTCTTC.

J is TRBJ1-5 and V is TRBV27, with D tentatively TRBD1 (5 bases). The CDR3 loop spans 16 amino acids. Germline CDR1 and CDR2: MNHEY and SMNVEV (reference sequence). The V end lost 3 bases, the J end lost 7 bases, and 19 bases lay between the germline ends. The CDR3 bases are TGTGCCAGCAGTTTTTTGTCAGGGTCATACCCCCAGCCCCAGCATTTT. Its translation: CASSFLSGSYPQPQHF.

This chain links TRBV7-9 with TRBJ2-3, with 16 nucleotides matching TRBD2. J lost 1 base, V lost 5 bases, and 3 bases had no gene match. Per the germline V gene, CDR1 is SEHNR and CDR2 is FQNEAQ (reference sequence). This CDR3 comprises 17 residues. CDR3 protein: CASSVGTSGRGTDTQYF. CDR3 coding DNA: TGTGCCAGCAGCGTTGGGACTAGCGGGAGGGGCACAGATACGCAGTATTTT.

The V and J genes are TRBV5-4 and TRBJ2-3, with D unresolved. V was shortened by 0 bases and J by 3 bases, with 2 bases between the two germline ends. The CDR3 runs 12 residues. Looked up from germline, CDR1 is SGHNT and CDR2 is YYREEE (reference sequence). The CDR3 sequence is CASSLETDTQYF. The CDR3 coding sequence is TGTGCCAGCAGCTTGGAGACAGATACGCAGTATTTT.

This clone occurred once. The rearrangement joins TRBV11-3 to TRBJ2-7, with D possibly TRBD1 on 6 matching bases. V shed 0 bases and J shed 7 bases, with 10 bases lying between them. Looked up from germline, CDR1 is SGHNT and CDR2 is YENEEA. This CDR3 is built from 13 residues. The CDR3 DNA reads as TGTGCCAGCAGCTTAGATGGGGGCGCGGAGCAGTACTTC. It codes for CASSLDGGAEQYF. The full variable domain, rest sourced from reference TRBV11-3 and TRBJ2-7, is EAGVVQSPRYKIIEKKQPVAFWCNPISGHNTLYWYLQNLGQGPELLIRYENEEAVDDSQLPKDRFSAERLKGVDSTLKIQPAELGDSAVYLCASSLDGGAEQYFGPGTRLTVT.

This chain uses TRBV25-1 with TRBJ1-4; D is undetermined. The CDR3 loop spans 12 amino acids. V lost 4 bases and J lost 6, with 6 bases in between. CDR1 and CDR2 (germline): MGHDK, SYGVNS. CDR3 sequence reads: CASSGIDEKLFF. The CDR3 nucleotides are TGTGCCAGCAGTGGAATAGATGAAAAACTGTTTTTT.

The CDR3 nucleotides read TGTGCCAGTAGGGGACCCGGATACGAGCAGTACTTC. Translating it yields CASRGPGYEQYF. This chain connects TRBV19 to TRBJ2-7; perhaps D is TRBD1 or TRBD2 (5 bases each). The CDR3 sequence is 12 residues long. V dropped 6 bases and J dropped 4 bases, with 10 bases sitting between them. Germline lookup yields CDR1 LNHDA and CDR2 SQIVND (reference sequence).

This clone ranks as medium-sized (0.01 to 0.1%). CDR3 DNA sequence: TGTGCCAGCTCACCAGGGTCAGGGGAGGGTCAGCCCCAGCATTTT. Residues: CASSPGSGEGQPQHF. This chain connects TRBV18 to TRBJ1-5; D possibly corresponds to TRBD1 (6 bases). V lost 2 bases to trimming and J lost 6 bases, with 14 bases between them. This CDR3 contains 15 residues. CDR1 KGHSH and CDR2 LQKENI come from the germline V gene.

The V gene is TRBV7-2, the J gene TRBJ2-5; TRBD2 matches at 9 bases. Germline trimming cut 1 base from V and 12 bases from J; bases unmatched to any gene: 6. CDR1 is SGHTA, CDR2 FQGNSA, per germline. The CDR3 is made up of 13 amino acids. For the CDR3, the DNA is TGTGCCAGCAGCTTAGGACTAGCGGATGTTGAGTACTTC. Translating it yields CASSLGLADVEYF.

The chain couples TRBV5-5 to TRBJ2-7; 12 positions match TRBD2. V trimming: 4 bases; J trimming: 4 bases; junction bases outside the gene matches: 3. Looked up from germline, CDR1 is SGHKS and CDR2 is YYEKEE (reference sequence). The CDR3 runs to 14 residues. The CDR3, as DNA: TGTGCCAGCAGCACTAGCGGGAGGAGGTACGAGCAGTACTTC. Protein product: CASSTSGRRYEQYF.

The chain joins TRBV6-4 to TRBJ2-1; 8 bases are shared with TRBD1. Germline CDR1 and CDR2: MRHNA and SNTAGT. The V and J ends lost 6 bases and 0 bases, in that order; junction bases with no gene match: 13. The CDR3 has 18 amino acids. The CDR3 region has the DNA TGTGCCAGCAGCAAAGACAGGGGAGCGGTAAGCTCCTACAATGAGCAGTTCTTC. It yields the protein CASSKDRGAVSSYNEQFF.

V usage is TRBV6-1 and J usage is TRBJ2-5; 7 bases fit TRBD1. This CDR3 is built from 14 residues. CDR1 MNHNS and CDR2 SASEGT come from the germline V gene. Germline trimming cut 6 bases from V and 5 bases from J; bases unmatched to any gene: 9. This CDR3 reads CASRRTGDSETQYF. The CDR3 DNA is TGTGCCAGCAGACGAACAGGGGATTCGGAGACCCAGTACTTC.